What follows describes a single T cell receptor beta chain. Its specificity is unknown. The sample belongs to a study of blood T cells in healthy people across ages. V trimming: 1 base; J trimming: 7 bases; junction bases outside the gene matches: 6. The CDR3 has 15 amino acids. Germline V gives CDR1 SGHAT, CDR2 FQNNGV. The study, taken as a whole, reports: Long-lived donors had more naive CD4+ cells and higher diversity than aged donors.

Primers used in a second PCR of about 7 to 11 cycles were a sample-barcoded 5' primer and a J-beta primer mix. MiXCR, run by TCRdb on the 5' RACE reads, gives a single entry per CDR3 protein. The table lists roughly 800,000 distinct CDR3 sequences, 20% to 30% of them singletons. The same sample was also used in a study of T cells of mothers and their children. From that report: Each child contributed roughly 3.2 million TCR beta CDR3 reads, while each mother contributed over 8 million.

The TCR comes from a boy aged 5-17 years in good health. V gene TRBV11-2 combines with J gene TRBJ2-1; TRBD2 aligns across 8 bases. Sequenced material: blood. CDR3 DNA: TGTGCCAGCAGCTTAGCGGGGGGGTCCCCTAATGAGCAGTTCTTC. This sequence encodes CASSLAGGSPNEQFF.